This is a list of T cell receptor beta chains from one sample in a study of PD-1 blockade in classical Hodgkin lymphoma. Measured with immunoSEQ multiplex PCR; TCRdb has only the in-frame clones, and not every one. The sample gives under 75,000 clones, around 90% of which show up once; under 6.5% is in the top ten. The source material was peripheral blood mononuclear cells (PBMCs), sampled before the second cycle of nivolumab. The receptor set was obtained from a human donor with classical Hodgkin lymphoma. Both conserved end residues are part of each CDR3. A D gene is named only where the DNA matches it firmly. Part of the rows lack a size; the others show once, few, many or a class for expanded clones.

CDR3 DNA,CDR3 protein,V gene,clone size,D gene,J gene
TGCGCCAGCAGCTTGGCGCCGGGGGTTGGAGAGACCCAGTACTTC,CASSLAPGVGETQYF,TRBV5-1,few,-,TRBJ2-5
TGCGCCAGCAGCCCCACTGGAAACACCATATATTTT,CASSPTGNTIYF,TRBV5-1,once,-,TRBJ1-3
TGTGCCAGCCATACCGGGACAGATAACACTGAAGCTTTCTTT,CASHTGTDNTEAFF,TRBV28,-,TRBD1,TRBJ1-1
TGTGCCAGCAGTTATGGGAAAAATAGCAATCAGCCCCAGCATTTT,CASSYGKNSNQPQHF,TRBV6-5,-,-,TRBJ1-5
TGTGCCAGCAGCGTAGTTAGCGGCTCATACAATGAGCAGTTCTTC,CASSVVSGSYNEQFF,TRBV9,once,-,TRBJ2-1
TGCGCCAGCAGTCAGGACCCTCAGGGTTACAACGAGCAGTACTTC,CASSQDPQGYNEQYF,TRBV5-1,-,-,TRBJ2-7
TGTGCCTGGAGTAAGGGGGGGAACCAACAGCCCCAGCATTTT,CAWSKGGNQQPQHF,TRBV30,-,-,TRBJ1-5
TGCGCCAGCAGCCCGACCGGGACAGCACAAGAGACCCAGTACTTC,CASSPTGTAQETQYF,TRBV5-1,-,TRBD1,TRBJ2-5
TGTGCCAGCAGCTTACTAGCGGGGGAGACCTACGAGCAGTACTTC,CASSLLAGETYEQYF,TRBV7-9,-,TRBD2,TRBJ2-7
TGTGCCAGCAGCGACACCGGGACAGGCGGAGAAAAACTGTTTTTT,CASSDTGTGGEKLFF,TRBV5-6,-,TRBD1,TRBJ1-4
TGTGCCAGCAGGCCCCCGGACAGGGTGTTCTATGGCTACACCTTC,CASRPPDRVFYGYTF,TRBV28,-,TRBD1,TRBJ1-2
TGTGCCACCGAGGGGGCGGCTAATGAAAAACTGTTTTTT,CATEGAANEKLFF,TRBV2,once,TRBD1,TRBJ1-4
TGTGCCAGCACTGCTGGGGTTGAAGCTTTCTTT,CASTAGVEAFF,TRBV25-1,-,-,TRBJ1-1
TGCGCCAGCAGCTCGGTAGACCAAGAGACCCAGTACTTC,CASSSVDQETQYF,TRBV5-1,-,-,TRBJ2-5
TGTGCCAGCAGCCACGCTTCTGGGACAGAGAAGTACGAGCAGTACTTC,CASSHASGTEKYEQYF,TRBV7-2,few,TRBD1,TRBJ2-7
TGTGCCACCAGAACCTCCGGGACAGCCAACAATGAGCAGTTCTTC,CATRTSGTANNEQFF,TRBV28,-,TRBD1,TRBJ2-1
TGTGCCAGCAGTGAAGTCAGACTGTCAAATTCACCCCTCCACTTT,CASSEVRLSNSPLHF,TRBV6-1,-,-,TRBJ1-6
TGTGCCAGTAGCATTTGGGGCAATGAGCAGTTCTTC,CASSIWGNEQFF,TRBV19,-,-,TRBJ2-1
TGCGCCAGCAGCTTACGGGGAAGGAACGAAAAACTGTTTTTT,CASSLRGRNEKLFF,TRBV5-1,-,-,TRBJ1-4
TGTGCCAGCAGCTTAGGAGGAGGGACCGGGGAGCTGTTTTTT,CASSLGGGTGELFF,TRBV7-9,-,-,TRBJ2-2
TGCGCCAGCAGCCCTGGTCGGACAGGGGGGGATCAGAACACTGAAGCTTTCTTT,CASSPGRTGGDQNTEAFF,TRBV5-1,-,TRBD1,TRBJ1-1
TGTGCCAGCAGCTTAGCTGCAGGGGGGCCCCAGCATTTT,CASSLAAGGPQHF,TRBV7-8,-,TRBD1,TRBJ1-5
TGCGCCAGCAGCTACGGACTAGCGGGGGGCCCAACCGGGGAGCTGTTTTTT,CASSYGLAGGPTGELFF,TRBV5-1,once,TRBD2,TRBJ2-2
TGCGCCAGCAGCTTGTGGCAGGCTGGGGGTGAAGCTTTCTTT,CASSLWQAGGEAFF,TRBV5-1,few,-,TRBJ1-1
TGTGCCAGCAGAACCCCCGGGACTACTGCCACAGATACGCAGTATTTT,CASRTPGTTATDTQYF,TRBV28,-,TRBD2,TRBJ2-3
TGCGCCAGCAGCTTGGGCGGGGGGAGCTCCTACAATGAGCAGTTCTTC,CASSLGGGSSYNEQFF,TRBV5-1,-,TRBD2,TRBJ2-1
TGTGCCAGCATCAGGACAGGGGTCCCCGGGGAGCTGTTTTTT,CASIRTGVPGELFF,TRBV2,-,TRBD1,TRBJ2-2
TGTGCCAGTGGAACCGGGGAGCTGTTTTTT,CASGTGELFF,TRBV19,-,-,TRBJ2-2
TGTGCCAGCTCACCACCACTTACCACAGGGGACTATGGCTACACCTTC,CASSPPLTTGDYGYTF,TRBV18,-,TRBD1,TRBJ1-2
TGCGCCAGCAGCCTGGGGGTCAATGAGCAGTTCTTC,CASSLGVNEQFF,TRBV5-1,-,-,TRBJ2-1
TGTGCCTCAAACTCCGACAGATCCTACGAGCAGTACTTC,CASNSDRSYEQYF,TRBV7-9,-,-,TRBJ2-7
TGTGCCAGCAGCTTCCGGACTACCTATGGCTACACCTTC,CASSFRTTYGYTF,TRBV7-9,-,-,TRBJ1-2
TGCGCCAGCAGCTTGGGCGTGGAAGGCTATGGCTACACCTTC,CASSLGVEGYGYTF,TRBV5-1,-,-,TRBJ1-2
TGTGCCAGCAGCTTAGAGGGGAGGAACACTGAAGCTTTCTTT,CASSLEGRNTEAFF,TRBV7-8,-,-,TRBJ1-1
TGCGCCAGCAGCTTGGAATCTGGAAACACCATATATTTT,CASSLESGNTIYF,TRBV5-1,-,-,TRBJ1-3
TGCGCCAGCAGCCACTTAGGGGTTGTGGGGGACGAGCAGTACTTC,CASSHLGVVGDEQYF,TRBV4-1,-,-,TRBJ2-7
TGCGCCAGCAGCCCGCGCTTGTCATCGGACGAGCAGTACTTC,CASSPRLSSDEQYF,TRBV5-1,-,-,TRBJ2-7
TGTGCCAGCAGCACGACAACGGGACTAGAAAATGAGCAGTTCTTC,CASSTTTGLENEQFF,TRBV7-3,few,TRBD2,TRBJ2-1
TGTGCCAGCAGCGTAGCTCCCGGGCAGGGGGATACGCAGTATTTT,CASSVAPGQGDTQYF,TRBV9,-,-,TRBJ2-3
TGTGCCAGCAGCTTACCTGGGAATCAGCCCCAGCATTTT,CASSLPGNQPQHF,TRBV5-5,-,-,TRBJ1-5
TGTGCCAGCACTTCTCGGACTAGCGCGAACACCGGGGAGCTGTTTTTT,CASTSRTSANTGELFF,TRBV9,-,TRBD2,TRBJ2-2
TGCGCCAGCAGAACCGGGACAGGGGGCCAAGAGACCCAGTACTTC,CASRTGTGGQETQYF,TRBV5-1,-,TRBD1,TRBJ2-5
TGTGCCAGCAGTACGGACGGCCCTGAAGCTTTCTTT,CASSTDGPEAFF,TRBV6-6,-,-,TRBJ1-1
TGTGCCAGTAGCCCACAGCCAGCCTACAATGAGCAGTTCTTC,CASSPQPAYNEQFF,TRBV19,-,-,TRBJ2-1
TGCGCCAGCAGCTTGGGGACAGCAGTGAACACTGAAGCTTTCTTT,CASSLGTAVNTEAFF,TRBV5-1,few,-,TRBJ1-1
TGTGCCAGCAGTACGGGGATGGACGGCCTCTACGAGCAGTACTTC,CASSTGMDGLYEQYF,TRBV6-6,-,-,TRBJ2-7
TGTGCCAGCAGTTTAGCGGGGCGATACAATGAGCAGTTCTTC,CASSLAGRYNEQFF,TRBV28,-,-,TRBJ2-1
TGTGCCTGGAGTAGGGACAGAAACACTGAAGCTTTCTTT,CAWSRDRNTEAFF,TRBV30,-,TRBD1,TRBJ1-1
TGTGCTAGTGGTTTGAGGGAGAACACTGAAGCTTTCTTT,CASGLRENTEAFF,TRBV12-5,once,-,TRBJ1-1
TGCGCCAGCAGTTCCCCCCCCAGGGGTCTAACCTACGAGCAGTACTTC,CASSSPPRGLTYEQYF,TRBV5-1,few,-,TRBJ2-7
TGCGCCAGCAGCTTAATGACATCCCAAGGGGGCACTGAAGCTTTCTTT,CASSLMTSQGGTEAFF,TRBV5-1,-,-,TRBJ1-1
TGCGCCAGCAGCTTGGAAGGGACAGGGGGAGGGCAGCCCCAGCATTTT,CASSLEGTGGGQPQHF,TRBV5-1,medium-sized,TRBD1,TRBJ1-5
TGTGCCACCAGCAGATCCCCTTTAACTTTCCCGGGACAGGGGTTCCGGGAGACCCAGTACTTC,CATSRSPLTFPGQGFRETQYF,TRBV15,once,TRBD1,TRBJ2-5